This record concerns one T cell receptor beta chain sequence. Its cognate antigen is unknown. The protocol was immunoSEQ multiplex PCR, while the TCRdb copy is restricted to in-frame clones and leaves out a portion. There are roughly 150,000 clones in the sample; roughly 92% occur only once, and about a tenth lies in the top ten. This entry belongs to a study of T cell responses to AZD1222 COVID-19 vaccine. Study-level points and caveats: The span of vaccine-associated CD4 TCRs extended across spike, with dominance at 160-218 and 743-854.

Sequenced material: peripheral blood, taken 28 days after the second AZD1222 dose. The receptor was derived from an adult who received the AZD1222 COVID-19 vaccine.

CDR3 DNA sequence: TGTGCCAGCAGCTTGGAGGTTACAGGGGGAGAGACCCAGTACTTC. Its translation: CASSLEVTGGETQYF. The rearrangement uses TRBV5-4 and TRBJ2-5; 8 nucleotides match TRBD1. Germline values: CDR1 SGHNT, CDR2 YYREEE (reference sequence). CDR3 length equals 15 residues. V dropped 0 bases and J dropped 4; count of bases not matched to a gene: 5.